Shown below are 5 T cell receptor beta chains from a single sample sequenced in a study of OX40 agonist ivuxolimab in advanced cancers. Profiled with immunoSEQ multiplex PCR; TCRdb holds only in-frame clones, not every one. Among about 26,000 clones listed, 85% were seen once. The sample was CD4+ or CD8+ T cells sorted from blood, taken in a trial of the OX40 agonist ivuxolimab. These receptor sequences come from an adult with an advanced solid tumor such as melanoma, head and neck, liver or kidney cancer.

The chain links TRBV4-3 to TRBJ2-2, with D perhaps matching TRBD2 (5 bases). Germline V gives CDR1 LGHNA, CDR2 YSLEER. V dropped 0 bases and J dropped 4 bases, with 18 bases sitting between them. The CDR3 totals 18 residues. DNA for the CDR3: TGCGCCAGCAGCCAAGATATGAGTAAGGAGCGGCCCACCGGGGAGCTGTTTTTT. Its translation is CASSQDMSKERPTGELFF.

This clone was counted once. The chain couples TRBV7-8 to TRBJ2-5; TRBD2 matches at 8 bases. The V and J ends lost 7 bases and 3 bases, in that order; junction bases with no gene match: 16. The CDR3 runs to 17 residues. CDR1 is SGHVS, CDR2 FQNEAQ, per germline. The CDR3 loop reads CASTLRIRGRGEETQYF. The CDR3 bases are TGTGCCAGCACCTTGAGGATCCGGGGGCGGGGGGAAGAGACCCAGTACTTC.

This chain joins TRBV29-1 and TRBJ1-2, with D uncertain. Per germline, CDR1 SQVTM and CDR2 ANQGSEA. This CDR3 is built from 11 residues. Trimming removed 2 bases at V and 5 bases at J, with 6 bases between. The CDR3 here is CSVEQAYGYTF. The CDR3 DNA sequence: TGCAGCGTTGAACAGGCTTATGGCTACACCTTC.

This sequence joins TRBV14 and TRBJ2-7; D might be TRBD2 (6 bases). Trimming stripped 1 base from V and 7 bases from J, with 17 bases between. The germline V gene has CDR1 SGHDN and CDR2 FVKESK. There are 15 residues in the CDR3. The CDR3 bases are TGTGCCAGCAGCCAAGTGAGCTGGGGAGGTTATGAGCAGTACTTC. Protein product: CASSQVSWGGYEQYF.

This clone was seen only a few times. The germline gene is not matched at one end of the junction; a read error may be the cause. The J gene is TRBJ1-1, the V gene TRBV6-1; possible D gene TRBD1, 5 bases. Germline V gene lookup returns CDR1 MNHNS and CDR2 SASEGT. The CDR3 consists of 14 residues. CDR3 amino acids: CASRDATENTEAFF. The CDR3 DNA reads TGCGCCAGCCGGGATGCGACAGAGAACACTGAAGCTTTCTTT.